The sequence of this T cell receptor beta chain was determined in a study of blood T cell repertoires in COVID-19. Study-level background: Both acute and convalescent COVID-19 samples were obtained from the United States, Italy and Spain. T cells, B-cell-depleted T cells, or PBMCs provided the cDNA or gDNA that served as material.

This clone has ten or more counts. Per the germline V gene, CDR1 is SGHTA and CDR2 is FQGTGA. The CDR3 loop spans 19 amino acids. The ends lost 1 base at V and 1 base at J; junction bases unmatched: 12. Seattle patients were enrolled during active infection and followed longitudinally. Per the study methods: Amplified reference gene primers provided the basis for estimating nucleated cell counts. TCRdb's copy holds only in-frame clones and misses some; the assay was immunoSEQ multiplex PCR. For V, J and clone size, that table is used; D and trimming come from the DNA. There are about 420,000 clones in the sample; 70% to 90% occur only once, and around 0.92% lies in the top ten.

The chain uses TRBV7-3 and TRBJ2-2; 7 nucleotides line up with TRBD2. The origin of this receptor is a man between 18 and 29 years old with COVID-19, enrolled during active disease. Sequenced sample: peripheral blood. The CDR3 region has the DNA TGTGCCAGCAGCTTAAGACCCACGGGCGGGAGAGAGAACACCGGGGAGCTGTTTTTT. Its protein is CASSLRPTGGRENTGELFF.